A selection of T cell receptor beta chains follows, all from one sample in a study of control samples from healthy donors and cancer patients. The data were produced by immunoSEQ multiplex PCR, yet TCRdb's version contains in-frame clones alone and is incomplete. The data show 150,000 to 200,000 clones, about 90% seen once. Sequences were obtained from blood. All receptors come from a man younger than 45 in good health. The CDR3 runs from the conserved cysteine through the conserved F or W. A D gene is named only where the DNA matches it firmly. Only part of the rows carry a size: once, few, many, or a class if the clone is expanded.

.	.	TRBV9	TRBJ2-1	TGTGCCAGCAGCTCCGGGACCGAGCAGTTCTTC	CASSSGTEQFF
.	TRBD2	TRBV9	TRBJ2-5	TGTGCCAGCACTCTGACTAGCGGTGGGGTCGGAGAGACCCAGTACTTC	CASTLTSGGVGETQYF
.	.	TRBV7-2	TRBJ1-1	TGTGCCAGCAGCTCCCTGGGGGGGCGTTTGAACACTGAAGCTTTCTTT	CASSSLGGRLNTEAFF
.	.	TRBV10-3	TRBJ2-1	TGTGCCATCAGTGGTTTACAGGGCGATGAGCAGTTCTTC	CAISGLQGDEQFF
.	.	TRBV6-6	TRBJ2-2	TGTGCCAGCAGTTACTCGCAGGGGTCGAACACCGGGGAGCTGTTTTTT	CASSYSQGSNTGELFF
.	.	TRBV27	TRBJ1-1	TGTGCCAGCAGTTCGGACGAGTCCGTTGAAGCTTTCTTT	CASSSDESVEAFF
.	.	TRBV3-1/TRBV3-2	TRBJ1-6	TGTGCCAGCAGCCAACAGTATAATTCACCCCTCCACTTT	CASSQQYNSPLHF
.	.	TRBV5-1	TRBJ1-3	TGCGCCAGCAGCTTGGCGTCTACTGGAAACACCATATATTTT	CASSLASTGNTIYF
.	TRBD1	TRBV5-1	TRBJ2-3	TGCGCCAGCAGCCTTCCCGGGACAGGGGCCCGGAATTGGCAGTATTTT	CASSLPGTGARNWQYF
.	.	TRBV20-1	TRBJ2-1	TGCAGTGCTAGACGGGTGGAGCAGTTCTTC	CSARRVEQFF
.	TRBD1	TRBV5-4	TRBJ2-5	TGTGCCAGCAGCCCCGGGACAGCGCTTCAAGAGACCCAGTACTTC	CASSPGTALQETQYF
.	.	TRBV20-1	TRBJ2-1	TGCAGTGCTAGAGATCAAGGACTGCAGTTCTTC	CSARDQGLQFF
.	.	TRBV5-8	TRBJ1-3	TGTGCCAGCAGCTTAACCGACAGAACAAACACCATATATTTT	CASSLTDRTNTIYF
.	.	TRBV3-1/TRBV3-2	TRBJ1-2	TGTGCCAGCAGCCAAGATACGGGACCCCTCTACGGCTACACCTTC	CASSQDTGPLYGYTF
.	.	TRBV6-1	TRBJ1-6	TGTGCCAGCAGGGAAGGTGGCAATTATTCACCCCTCCACTTT	CASREGGNYSPLHF
.	TRBD1	TRBV9	TRBJ2-7	TGTGCCAGCAGCGCTTCAGGGGGCAACAACTACGAGCAGTACTTC	CASSASGGNNYEQYF
.	.	TRBV11-2	TRBJ1-1	TGTGCCAGCAGCTCCCTTTACACTGAAGCTTTCTTT	CASSSLYTEAFF
.	.	TRBV29-1	TRBJ2-4	TGCAGCGTTGTCATAAACTTATCGGCCAAAAACATTCAGTACTTC	CSVVINLSAKNIQYF
.	.	TRBV7-2	TRBJ2-1	TGTGCCAGCAGCTCCTCTTGGTGGGACAATGAGCAGTTCTTC	CASSSSWWDNEQFF
.	TRBD2	TRBV30	TRBJ2-1	TGTGCCTTCACCTCAAGACTAGCGGGAGCTTATGAGCAGTTCTTC	CAFTSRLAGAYEQFF
.	.	TRBV6-5	TRBJ2-5	TGTGCCATCCAGGACTCGGGGGAGACCCAGTACTTC	CAIQDSGETQYF
.	.	TRBV28	TRBJ1-4	TGTGCCAGCAGTTCCATGGGGGATTGGACTAATGAAAAACTGTTTTTT	CASSSMGDWTNEKLFF
once	.	TRBV29-1	TRBJ2-7	TGCAGCGTTGATGGAGCCTACGAGCAGTACTTC	CSVDGAYEQYF
.	TRBD2	TRBV11-1	TRBJ2-1	TGTGCCATCTCCGGGACTAACTCCTACAATGAGCAGTTCTTC	CAISGTNSYNEQFF
.	.	TRBV27	TRBJ1-6	TGTGCCAGCAGTTCAGGGTTTCGTTCACCCCTCCACTTT	CASSSGFRSPLHF
.	TRBD1	TRBV18	TRBJ2-7	TGTGCCAGCTCACCCCGACAGGGAACTTACGAGCAGTACTTC	CASSPRQGTYEQYF
once	.	TRBV4-2	TRBJ1-5	TGTGCCAGCAGCCATACAAACAGCAATCAGCCCCAGCATTTT	CASSHTNSNQPQHF
.	.	TRBV6-1	TRBJ1-2	TGTGCCAGCAGTGAAGGGGGACAAAGGGCGGAGGGCTACACCTTC	CASSEGGQRAEGYTF
.	TRBD1	TRBV3-1/TRBV3-2	TRBJ2-7	TGTGCCAGCAGCCAAGATCTCCCGACCCGGGACAGAGCCTACGAGCAGTACTTC	CASSQDLPTRDRAYEQYF
.	TRBD1	TRBV2	TRBJ1-1	TGTGCCAGCAGACAGGGGGCGCGGACTGAAGCTTTCTTT	CASRQGARTEAFF
.	.	TRBV29-1	TRBJ1-1	TGCAGCGTTGATCCGACAGGAGCCACTCCAAACACTGAAGCTTTCTTT	CSVDPTGATPNTEAFF
.	.	TRBV10-3	TRBJ1-2	TGTGCCATCAGTGAGTCGAAGATGAGGGAACGGTCGGGTCTCGGCTACACCTTC	CAISESKMRERSGLGYTF
.	.	TRBV5-1	TRBJ2-3	TGCGCCAGCAGCCCCCAGGGGGGAGTAGATACGCAGTATTTT	CASSPQGGVDTQYF
.	.	TRBV9	TRBJ2-7	TGTGCCAGCAGCGTAGGGGACGGGGGAGGCATGGGCTCCTACGAGCAGTACTTC	CASSVGDGGGMGSYEQYF
.	TRBD1	TRBV6-5	TRBJ2-7	TGTGCCAGCAGTCGGGGACAGGGGGTAGATGTATTC	CASSRGQGVDVF
few	.	TRBV12-3/TRBV12-4	TRBJ2-6	TGTGCCAGCAGTGGTCAGTATGTCCTGACTTTC	CASSGQYVLTF
.	TRBD2	TRBV19	TRBJ2-5	TGTGCCAGTAGTTCACCGGGAGGGGGTTCAGAGACCCAGTACTTC	CASSSPGGGSETQYF
.	TRBD2	TRBV19	TRBJ2-7	TGTGCCAGTAGTATGGTAGCGGGACTTGTCGAGCAGTACTTC	CASSMVAGLVEQYF
.	TRBD2	TRBV28	TRBJ2-5	TGTGCCAGCAGACCGACTAGCGGGAGGGAGACCCAGTACTTC	CASRPTSGRETQYF
.	TRBD1	TRBV5-6	TRBJ1-5	TGTGCCAGCAGCACCCTAGACAGGGGCGCAAATCAGCCCCAGCATTTT	CASSTLDRGANQPQHF
.	.	TRBV14	TRBJ2-7	TGTGCCAGCAGCCAAGGAGTCTGGTACGAGCAGTACTTC	CASSQGVWYEQYF
few	TRBD1	TRBV7-9	TRBJ2-5	TGTGCCAGCAGCGTCACAGGGGGCGCGGAAGAGACCCAGTACTTC	CASSVTGGAEETQYF
once	TRBD2	TRBV6-4	TRBJ2-1	TGTGCCAGCAGTGCTAGCGGGGGGGCCAATGAGCAGTTCTTC	CASSASGGANEQFF
.	.	TRBV29-1	TRBJ1-2	TGCAGCGCCCGGTCGGGGGCCGTCTATGGCTACACCTTC	CSARSGAVYGYTF
.	TRBD2	TRBV6-1	TRBJ2-2	TGTGCCAGCAGTGAAGTAGCGGGGGGGAGGACCGGGGAGCTGTTTTTT	CASSEVAGGRTGELFF
.	.	TRBV2	TRBJ1-6	TGTGCCAGCAGTGAAAAGGAGGTACGATCACCCCTCCACTTT	CASSEKEVRSPLHF
.	TRBD2	TRBV6-5	TRBJ2-1	TGTGCCAGCAGTTACTCGACCGGGGGGGATTACAATGAGCAGTTCTTC	CASSYSTGGDYNEQFF
.	.	TRBV5-1	TRBJ1-1	TGCGCCAGCAGCTTGGCCTTAACAGAGAACACTGAAGCTTTCTTT	CASSLALTENTEAFF
.	TRBD1	TRBV27	TRBJ2-7	TGTGCCAGCCGACGGGACAGTACCTACGAGCAGTACTTC	CASRRDSTYEQYF
.	.	TRBV5-1	TRBJ2-1	TGCGCCAGCAGCTTAGAGGCCTCCTACAATGAGCAGTTCTTC	CASSLEASYNEQFF
.	.	TRBV6-6	TRBJ1-3	TGTGCCAGCAGGGATGGGACCTCTGGAAACACCATATATTTT	CASRDGTSGNTIYF
.	.	TRBV4-3	TRBJ2-5	TGCGCCAGCAGCCAAGAGAGATCGTACCAAGAGACCCAGTACTTC	CASSQERSYQETQYF
.	.	TRBV2	TRBJ2-2	TGTGCCAGCAGGGGGGACACCGGGGAGCTGTTTTTT	CASRGDTGELFF
.	.	TRBV7-9	TRBJ1-4	TGTGCCAGCAGCTTAAATGGGGCTGCGGGGGAAAAACTGTTTTTT	CASSLNGAAGEKLFF
.	TRBD2	TRBV6-5	TRBJ2-3	TGTGCCGGGGGGGGACTAGCGGGAGCAGATACGCAGTATTTT	CAGGGLAGADTQYF
.	TRBD1	TRBV2	TRBJ1-5	TGTGCCAGCAGTGTAGGACAGGTTAGCAATCAGCCCCAGCATTTT	CASSVGQVSNQPQHF
.	TRBD1	TRBV19	TRBJ1-5	TGTGCCAGTAGCCGGCACCGAGACAGGGGGTTATTGGGTCAGCCCCAGCATTTT	CASSRHRDRGLLGQPQHF
.	.	TRBV29-1	TRBJ1-1	TGCAGCGTAGCCATAAAGAACACTGAAGCTTTCTTT	CSVAIKNTEAFF